The clone carrying this T cell receptor (beta chain) has a handful of counts. What it recognizes is unknown. This sample stems from a study of T cells in Graves' hyperthyroidism and ophthalmopathy. V lost 6 bases, J lost 6 bases, and 11 bases stayed unmatched. The CDR3 covers 16 residues. Germline CDR1 is MNHNS and CDR2 is SASEGT. Overall study results and limits: The model predicted ophthalmopathy a median roughly 6.3 months before onset.

Hyperthyroidism patients were newly diagnosed, had disease duration under 2 months, and were aged 18 to 65 years. The investigators amplified TCR beta CDR3 regions from RNA transcripts. In the first-round RT-PCR of the TCR CDR3, the HTBI primer set was used. MiXCR, run by TCRdb on the multiplex PCR reads, gives a single entry per CDR3 protein. The sample lists fewer than 900,000 distinct CDR3 sequences; about 16% were seen once. The chain combines TRBV6-1 with TRBJ1-6; 7 nucleotides line up with TRBD1. The sequenced material came from blood. The receptor's source is a man in his late teens or twenties with Graves' hyperthyroidism. The chain's CDR3 is CASSRATGRVNSPLHF. DNA for the CDR3: TGTGCCAGCAGCCGCGCGACAGGGAGAGTTAATTCACCCCTCCACTTT.